One sample yielded the 23 T cell receptor beta chains listed below, sequenced in a study of CD8+ T cells in alopecia areata. Extraction and reverse transcription of RNA yielded cDNA as the sequencing template. Sequenced by immunoSEQ multiplex PCR; TCRdb stores in-frame clones only, minus some. This repertoire shows about 88,000 clones, around 47% found once; its top ten account for more than 15%. Indicated treatment: oral pan-JAK inhibitor, 5-10 mg twice daily. The material sequenced was CD8+ T cells sorted from blood, taken at week 24, from a patient treated with tofacitinib. The receptors derive from a human donor with alopecia areata.

The rearrangement uses TRBV29-1 and TRBJ2-1; TRBD2 is a possible D gene (5 bases). The CDR3 is 10 residues long. Germline V gene sequence: CDR1 SQVTM, CDR2 ANQGSEA. V dropped 5 bases and J dropped 7 bases, with 6 bases sitting between them. The CDR3: CSVRGNEQFF. DNA for the CDR3: TGCAGCGTTCGGGGAAATGAGCAGTTCTTC.

The CDR3 loop reads CATGPNTGELFF. The CDR3 DNA is TGTGCCACAGGACCAAACACCGGGGAGCTGTTTTTT. This chain uses TRBV6-5 with TRBJ2-2, with unresolved D. Germline lookup yields CDR1 MNHEY and CDR2 SVGAGI. The V end was cut by 10 bases, the J end by 2 bases, with 8 bases between. The CDR3 covers 12 residues.

This clone turned up a few times. The chain employs TRBV7-9 and TRBJ2-5; no clear D. The CDR3 is 15 residues long. V was cut by 5 bases and J by 3 bases, with 16 bases left in between. CDR1 and CDR2 (germline): SEHNR, FQNEAQ (reference sequence). CDR3 loop: CASSPPRGNKETQYF. The CDR3 DNA reads as TGTGCCAGCAGCCCTCCCCGCGGAAACAAAGAGACCCAGTACTTC.

In this sample, this clone turned up a few times. This chain connects TRBV28 to TRBJ2-5; 10 nucleotides line up with TRBD2. The CDR3 has 15 residues. V was clipped by 6 bases and J by 5 bases; unmatched bases: 9. Germline V gene sequence: CDR1 MDHEN, CDR2 SYDVKM. CDR3 region: CASRPLAGMGETQYF. CDR3 DNA: TGTGCCAGCAGACCACTAGCGGGAATGGGGGAGACCCAGTACTTC.

This chain uses TRBV15 with TRBJ1-4; D gene unclear. Deletions cut 1 base from V and 7 bases from J, with 4 bases between. The CDR3 sequence is 12 residues long. Per the germline V gene, CDR1 is LNHNV and CDR2 is YYDKDF (reference sequence). This CDR3 reads CATSRAGEKLFF. The CDR3 bases are TGTGCCACCAGCAGAGCGGGTGAAAAACTGTTTTTT.

The J gene is TRBJ1-2, the V gene TRBV19; D remains ambiguous. Trimming took off 0 bases at V and 6 bases at J, with 11 bases between the two ends. The CDR3 spans 14 residues. The germline V gene encodes CDR1 LNHDA and CDR2 SQIVND (reference sequence). The CDR3 bases are TGTGCCAGTAGTATAGACGCTGGAGGGAATGGCTACACCTTC. Translation gives CASSIDAGGNGYTF.

This clone was seen only a few times. The chain is built from TRBV29-1 and TRBJ2-2; D call uncertain. Between the trimmed V and J ends, which lost 0 bases and 4 bases, there was a span of 3 bases. The CDR3 runs to 12 residues. In germline, CDR1 is SQVTM, CDR2 ANQGSEA. The CDR3: CSVEEGTGELFF. In DNA form, the CDR3 reads TGCAGCGTTGAAGAAGGCACCGGGGAGCTGTTTTTT.

V and J are TRBV29-1 and TRBJ2-7, with 13 bases identical to TRBD2. CDR1 is SQVTM and CDR2 is ANQGSEA in the germline V gene. J was trimmed by 0 bases and V by 2 bases; bases with no gene match: 4. This CDR3 region has 16 residues. The DNA of the CDR3 is TGCAGCGTTGAATTTGGGACTAGCGGGGACTCCTACGAGCAGTACTTC. It is translated as CSVEFGTSGDSYEQYF.

The CDR3 sequence: CASSSPTLADTYEQYF. The CDR3 DNA follows: TGTGCCAGCAGTTCCCCGACTCTAGCGGACACCTACGAGCAGTACTTC. V is TRBV28 and J is TRBJ2-7; 7 nucleotides line up with TRBD2. The CDR3 length is 16 residues. V lost 4 bases to trimming and J lost 2 bases; unmatched junction nucleotides: 11. Germline-derived CDR1 and CDR2 are MDHEN and SYDVKM.

This clone was detected a few times. This chain uses TRBV11-2 with TRBJ2-5; D not resolved. The CDR3 totals 13 residues. Trimming removed 5 bases from V and 3 bases from J, with 10 bases in between. Germline assignment: CDR1 SGHAT and CDR2 FQNNGV. For the CDR3, the DNA is TGTGCCAGCAGCCTCGGACGTGAAGAGACCCAGTACTTC. Translated: CASSLGREETQYF.

The table lists this clone with many counts. The V gene is TRBV7-9, the J gene TRBJ2-1; D uncertain. The CDR3 sequence is 12 residues long. Germline lookup yields CDR1 SEHNR and CDR2 FQNEAQ (reference sequence). The ends were cut back, 1 base at V and 5 bases at J, with 3 bases in the middle. The CDR3, as DNA: TGTGCCAGCAGCTTAGTCCACAATGAGCAGTTCTTC. This encodes CASSLVHNEQFF.

This clone was picked up a small number of times. This chain uses TRBV29-1 with TRBJ2-5; D ambiguous. The J call may be mistaken, given a closer DNA end match to TRBJ2-7. The germline V gene encodes CDR1 SQVTM and CDR2 ANQGSEA. The CDR3 is made up of 11 amino acids. The CDR3 sequence is CSVGGLYEQYF. The CDR3 DNA is TGCAGCGTTGGGGGATTGTACGAGCAGTACTTC.

The chain joins TRBV5-4 to TRBJ2-7, with 7 bases lining up with TRBD2. From germline, CDR1 is SGHNT and CDR2 YYREEE (reference sequence). J gave up 4 bases and V 4 bases, and 11 bases lay outside the gene matches. CDR3 size: 15 residues. The CDR3: CASSARSGVSYEQYF. CDR3 DNA sequence: TGTGCCAGCAGCGCCCGAAGCGGGGTGTCGTACGAGCAGTACTTC.

This clone was found a few times. The V and J genes are TRBV11-2 and TRBJ2-5, with a weak D call TRBD2 (5 bases). The CDR3 has 16 residues. Germline V CDR1 and CDR2: SGHAT, FQNNGV. Trimming cost V 4 bases and J 0 bases, with 15 bases left between them. The CDR3 DNA reads as TGTGCCAGCAGCTGGCCTCGAGGGAGCTACCAAGAGACCCAGTACTTC. It specifies CASSWPRGSYQETQYF.

The V and J genes are TRBV19 and TRBJ1-1; no firm D call. CDR3 length: 14 amino acids. CDR1 is LNHDA and CDR2 is SQIVND in the germline V gene (reference sequence). V gave up 7 bases and J gave up 1 base, with 13 bases separating them. CDR3 coding DNA: TGTGCCAGTACTCCCCGGACCCGGAACACTGAAGCTTTCTTT. Its protein is CASTPRTRNTEAFF.

V gene TRBV9 combines with J gene TRBJ2-5; maybe TRBD1 (6 bases). The germline gives CDR1 SGDLS, CDR2 YYNGEE. There are 15 residues in the CDR3. Trimming left V 3 bases short and J 1 base short, with 13 bases between. The CDR3 sequence is CASSAQNRVQETQYF. In DNA form, the CDR3 reads TGTGCCAGCAGCGCACAAAACAGGGTCCAAGAGACCCAGTACTTC.

The rearrangement joins TRBV13 to TRBJ2-2; no clear D. The germline V and J ends were trimmed by 5 bases and 5 bases, with 18 bases remaining between them. Germline V gene sequence: CDR1 PRHDT, CDR2 FYEKMQ (reference sequence). CDR3 length equals 16 residues. CDR3 protein: CASSPQGRPETGELFF. CDR3 coding DNA: TGTGCCAGCAGCCCCCAAGGTCGGCCCGAGACCGGGGAGCTGTTTTTT.

This chain uses TRBV30 with TRBJ1-4; 8 nucleotides align to TRBD1. J lost 3 bases, V lost 0 bases, and 3 bases had no gene match. CDR3 size: 15 residues. Per germline, CDR1 GTSNPN and CDR2 SVGIG (reference sequence). The CDR3 is CAWSVQGAPNEKLFF. The CDR3 nucleotides are TGTGCCTGGAGTGTTCAGGGGGCTCCTAATGAAAAACTGTTTTTT.

CDR3 loop: CSVVSGNEQFF. CDR3 sequence (DNA): TGCAGCGTTGTGAGTGGGAATGAGCAGTTCTTC. The chain uses TRBV29-1 and TRBJ2-1; D gene unclear. V was clipped by 4 bases and J by 7 bases, with 8 bases between them. The CDR3 covers 11 residues. Germline V gene lookup returns CDR1 SQVTM and CDR2 ANQGSEA.

Concerning this clone: The same CDR3 is also encoded by other DNA sequences in this sample. The genes are TRBV5-1 and TRBJ2-5; D may match TRBD1 or TRBD2 (6 bases each). V dropped 4 bases and J dropped 5 bases, with 21 bases sitting between them. CDR3 length: 16 residues. Germline lookup yields CDR1 SGHRS and CDR2 YFSETQ. The CDR3 nucleotides are TGCGCCAGCAGCCCGCTCCCCGGGGGCGGTGAGGAGACCCAGTACTTC. Translated, it gives CASSPLPGGGEETQYF.

This clone was detected a few times. For the CDR3, the DNA is TGCGCCAGCAGCTGGAGGCCCGGGTCAGGGAGCCCCCAAGAGACCCAGTACTTC. This sequence encodes CASSWRPGSGSPQETQYF. The rearrangement joins TRBV5-1 to TRBJ2-5; D is tentatively TRBD1 or TRBD2 (5 bases each). The germline V gene has CDR1 SGHRS and CDR2 YFSETQ. CDR3 length: 18 amino acids. Trimming removed 3 bases from V and 1 base from J, with 22 bases in between.

This CDR3 is CASSYGQGGNGELFF. The DNA for the CDR3 is TGTGCCAGCAGTTACGGACAGGGAGGGAACGGGGAGCTGTTTTTT. This chain links TRBV27 with TRBJ2-2; the D gene is possibly TRBD1 (8 bases). Trimming removed 4 bases at V and 7 bases at J, with 16 bases between. The V gene's germline CDR1 is MNHEY and CDR2 SMNVEV (reference sequence). CDR3 size: 15 residues.

The chain is built from TRBV7-9 and TRBJ2-3; 7 bases line up with TRBD2. J gave up 4 bases and V 3 bases, and 16 bases lay outside the gene matches. Germline CDR1 SEHNR, CDR2 FQNEAQ (reference sequence). There are 18 residues in the CDR3. CDR3 sequence (DNA): TGTGCCAGCAGCTTCGCGGGTTCTAGCGGACGACCGGCAGATACGCAGTATTTT. Translated, it gives CASSFAGSSGRPADTQYF.